Listed here is a single TCR beta chain. Which antigen it targets is not known. The input lacks base qualities; no much larger clone sits a single base away. TCRbeta CDR3 regions were amplified from genomic DNA using the immunoSEQ Assay, a bias-controlled multiplex PCR. Concerning the study's data processing: Within the assay, amplification of reference gene primers was used to estimate how many nucleated cells each sample contained. To quantify the absolute abundance of each unique TCRbeta CDR3 rearrangement, sequence reads were collapsed and filtered. For each sample, productive Simpson clonality was calculated by taking the square root of Simpson's diversity index across productive rearrangements. TCRdb provides this immuneACCESS table in a form limited to in-frame rearrangements. Some clones are lacking; in checked studies, under half of them reflect an unresolved V gene, and why the rest are absent is not known. The D gene and trimming were derived from the DNA, and the V and J assignments and clone size from that table. The sample table holds more than 200,000 clones, of which approximately 84% were seen once. More than 1.5% of the sample is held by the ten biggest clonotypes.

The data belong to a study of blood T cell repertoires in COVID-19 (dated by TCRdb to about 2020). Notes on the research overall: Samples covering the acute and convalescent phases of COVID-19 were provided by collaborators in the United States, Italy and Spain. Deeply sampled blood TCRbeta repertoires from subjects exposed to, actively infected with, or recovered from COVID-19 were included in the dataset. Samples were obtained from the ongoing ImmuneRACE study (first 160 participants) and from 950 to 1,500 subjects provided by 6 global collaborators. HLA class I and class II types, where available, came from metadata supplied by the sample provider rather than from assay-based typing. The repertoires were released in a freely available public database intended as a resource for research on the immune response to SARS-CoV-2. The prospective study material was composed of cDNA or gDNA derived from T cells, B-cell-depleted T cells, or PBMCs. Sample metadata almost always included a de-identified subject ID, COVID-19 status, age in years and sex.

In the prospective study, participants were roughly 18 to 100 years old, resided in around 25 geographic areas of the United States, and were enrolled through a virtual design. To assign participants to cohorts, the prospective study relied on clinical history that participants themselves reported in a screening survey and a study questionnaire. For ImmuneRACE Cohort 3, a participant was defined as recovered based on two consecutive negative NP/OP PCR tests, clearance by a healthcare professional, or resolution of symptoms. Each participant in the prospective study had whole blood, serum and a nasopharyngeal or oropharyngeal swab collected by mobile phlebotomists. Participants in the prospective study had the option to provide additional blood draws and questionnaires over a roughly 2-month period. Prospective study blood samples were shipped either frozen or at room temperature before DNA extraction.

The investigation overall reported the following: The amount of clinical and demographic metadata varied by source and participant and was provided uncurated.

The CDR3 covers 13 residues, taking in both the cysteine and the phenylalanine. Here the CDR3 DNA is all that survives: 39 bases in frame from base 1. The germline V gene gives CDR1 as SGHRS and CDR2 as YFSETQ. V and J are truncated by 3 bases and 1 base respectively, leaving an intervening sequence of 8 bases. The clonotype comes from a man aged 35 to 55 who had recovered from COVID-19. Recombination linked TRBV5-1 to TRBJ2-7; the D gene is perhaps TRBD1, on 5 matching bases. The sequenced sample was PBMCs or T cells enriched from blood (not recorded which). The DNA sequence is as follows: TGCGCCAGCAGCTCAACAGGTTCCTACGAGCAGTACTTC. The resulting protein is CASSSTGSYEQYF.